This T cell receptor (beta chain) was found in a study of post-analysis software for immune sequencing data. Across the study: The disease courses covered relapsing-remitting, secondary progressive and progressive-relapsing multiple sclerosis.

Overall study results and limits: Patients used five TRBV segments, including TRBV5-6, TRBV5-1 and TRBV20-1, more often than controls. Co-batched samples clustered tightly together by F measure.

As regards this clonotype: Its matching antigen is unknown.

Carried by the TCR beta cDNA libraries were unique molecular identifiers. TCRdb itself ran the PCR reads through MiXCR, one entry per CDR3 protein. The table has hundreds of thousands of distinct CDR3 sequences, 59% seen once. CDR1 SGHRS and CDR2 YFSETQ come from the germline V gene. V was pared by 5 bases and J by 6 bases, with 7 bases of the junction left unmatched. This CDR3 comprises 13 residues. Input material: blood. V gene TRBV5-1 combines with J gene TRBJ2-7, with 8 bases lining up with TRBD1. The origin of this receptor is a girl under 10 years old with multiple sclerosis. CDR3 protein: CASSSPQGGEQYF. CDR3 sequence (DNA): TGCGCCAGCAGTTCCCCACAGGGGGGCGAGCAGTACTTC.